This T cell receptor beta chain was recorded in a study of tumor-infiltrating lymphocytes in primary liver carcinoma. General study findings and limits: Reduced overlap was seen in tumor-adjacent and tumor-blood pairs versus tumor region pairs. Just around 8-24% of top clones spanned all five tumor regions.

Remarks on this clonotype: What it binds is unknown.

The investigators made TCR beta cDNA from about 500 ng total RNA, using a constant-region primer. Libraries of TCR beta came from three nested multiplex PCR rounds with slightly modified ARM-PCR. A C-beta reverse primer was combined with TRBV1-TRBV30 forward primers in the first two PCR rounds, and each round had 10 cycles. TCRdb fed the multiplex PCR reads into MiXCR, producing one record per CDR3 protein. The sample lists roughly 57,000 distinct CDR3 sequences; roughly 70% were seen once. From germline, CDR1 is SGHAT and CDR2 FQNNGV. Trimming removed 10 bases at V and 6 bases at J, with 25 bases between. The CDR3 contains 15 residues. Joint extraction of RNA and DNA used roughly 18-34 mg of bulk tissue that was unsorted. Patients in the cohort were treatment-naive and living with chronic HBV infection.

The sequencing sample was made of liver tumor tissue from sampling region 2. Subset of the sample: tumor region T2, inferior pole. This receptor was identified in a man in his forties with primary liver carcinoma and hepatitis B virus infection. The rearrangement links TRBV11-2 to TRBJ2-7; D not certain. CDR3 DNA sequence: TGTGCCAACAACCCCCCCCGGACCCGTAGAGGCGAGCAGTACTTC. Protein product: CANNPPRTRRGEQYF.